The clone carrying this T cell receptor (beta chain) was seen repeatedly, ten times or more. What it binds is unknown. Trimming cost V 2 bases and J 2 bases, with 12 bases left between them. The CDR3 runs 15 residues. Germline V gene sequence: CDR1 SGHTA, CDR2 FQGNSA. This entry belongs to a study of Graves' ophthalmopathy and Graves' hyperthyroidism. General study points: Detection in blood was also observed for most expanded thyroid clonotypes above 0.001 frequency. Stable hyperthyroidism and ophthalmopathy were told apart by a 13-signature model, which achieved 87.88% sensitivity and just over 80% specificity. For predicting ophthalmopathy progression, the model had 70.59% sensitivity and 72% to 85% specificity.

TCR beta CDR3 regions were amplified from RNA transcripts. An initial RT-PCR round employing HTBI primers preceded a second-round multiplex PCR. TCRdb re-called the multiplex PCR reads with MiXCR, one entry per CDR3 protein. The table records 680,000 or so distinct CDR3 sequences, about a fifth of them present only once. The receptor comes from a woman between 18 and 29 years old with stable Graves' hyperthyroidism. Some clones in this sample may be carry-over from other donors' samples. The sequenced sample consisted of peripheral blood. The chain has TRBV7-2 and TRBJ1-1, with D possibly being TRBD1 (5 bases). DNA of the CDR3: TGTGCCAGCAGCTTAAGTCCCAGGGCAAACACTGAAGCTTTCTTT. This gives the protein CASSLSPRANTEAFF.